This T cell receptor beta chain was observed in a study of cytomegalovirus exposure and HLA in healthy donors. Study-wide points: A later analysis found most CMV-associated TCR beta chains apparently HLA-restricted. As a later analysis showed, several of the most significant clusters appeared to be linked to common viral pathogens. Later analysis identified a missense DCLRE1C variant that was linked to TCR beta V- and J-gene trimming.

In the PCR, 60 Vbeta and 13 Jbeta primers were used. Here immunoSEQ multiplex PCR was the method, and the copy in TCRdb shows in-frame clones only, minus some. Of tens of thousands of clones in the sample, approximately 75% were seen once. Note on this clone: The antigen is undetermined.

The length of the CDR3 is 14 residues. Germline-derived CDR1 and CDR2 are LNHDA and SQIVND (reference sequence). Deletions cut 7 bases from V and 2 bases from J, with 12 bases between. Sequencing was done on a sample of PBMCs. This receptor was obtained from a man aged 60-69 years in good health and CMV-seronegative. V usage is TRBV19 and J usage is TRBJ1-5; D is undetermined. CDR3 sequence (DNA): TGTGCCAGTACCCCCTTTGAGGGCAATCAGCCCCAGCATTTT. Its protein product is CASTPFEGNQPQHF.